What follows are 16 T cell receptor beta chains derived from one specimen sequenced in a study of T-cell memory formation after mild COVID-19. TCRdb used MiXCR to reprocess the 5' RACE reads, holding one entry per CDR3 protein. The table includes 350,000 to 500,000 distinct CDR3 sequences, about 20% detected once. Sequenced material: PBMCs or a T cell subset sorted from them (not recorded which). These receptor sequences come from an adult woman who had mild COVID-19 (a few samples of this study predate the infection). Cell type and time point are not known.

The sample holds a few counts of this clonotype. The rearrangement joins TRBV5-5 to TRBJ2-1, with 8 bases lining up with TRBD1. The CDR3 contains 15 residues. V shed 1 base and J 7 bases; nucleotides not matched to a gene: 7. Germline CDR1 and CDR2: SGHKS and YYEKEE (reference sequence). As DNA, the CDR3 is TGTGCCAGCAGCTTGACGGACAGGGTAGGGAATGAGCAGTTCTTC. Its translation: CASSLTDRVGNEQFF.

This clonotype has only a few counts. The chain has TRBV10-3 and TRBJ1-1; D gene ambiguous. The CDR3 is 13 amino acids. Germline CDR1 reads ENHRY; CDR2 reads SYGVKD. The ends were cut back, 3 bases at V and 1 base at J, with 6 bases in the middle. In nucleotides, the CDR3 is TGTGCCATCAGTGACCGGTGGAACACTGAAGCTTTCTTT. The encoded protein is CAISDRWNTEAFF.

The chain couples TRBV11-2 to TRBJ2-7; D not resolved. Looked up from germline, CDR1 is SGHAT and CDR2 is FQNNGV. CDR3 length: 11 amino acids. The V end lost 2 bases, the J end lost 5 bases, and 4 bases lay between the germline ends. The CDR3: CASSLIDEQYF. The CDR3 DNA follows: TGTGCCAGCAGCTTAATCGACGAGCAGTACTTC.

This clonotype was seen more than once but under ten times. This rearrangement joins TRBV27 to TRBJ2-7, with D possibly TRBD1 on 5 matching bases. The V and J ends lost 2 bases and 3 bases respectively, with 14 bases between them. The CDR3 has 15 residues. Germline CDR1 is MNHEY and CDR2 is SMNVEV (reference sequence). CDR3 sequence: CASSLTDSAYYEQYF. DNA of the CDR3: TGTGCCAGCAGTTTAACCGACAGCGCCTACTACGAGCAGTACTTC.

This clonotype was seen a few times. The chain couples TRBV4-2 to TRBJ2-1; the D gene is possibly TRBD2 (6 bases). Per germline, CDR1 LGHNA and CDR2 YNFKEQ. Trimming took off 0 bases at V and 4 bases at J, with 10 bases between the two ends. The CDR3 sequence is 15 residues long. For the CDR3, the DNA is TGTGCCAGCAGCCAAGAGTCCAGCGGGTACAATGAGCAGTTCTTC. This codes for CASSQESSGYNEQFF.

The chain couples TRBV12-3 or TRBV12-4 to TRBJ1-2, with 8 bases fitting TRBD1. The J segment lost 7 bases and the V segment lost 3 bases, leaving 10 bases of the junction unmatched. CDR3 length: 15 residues. The CDR3 DNA reads as TGTGCCAGCAGTTTCGGAACAGGGGGTATGGTTGGCTACACCTTC. Protein product: CASSFGTGGMVGYTF.

This clonotype appeared a few times. This rearrangement joins TRBV5-5 to TRBJ2-7; D remains unclear. Per the germline V gene, CDR1 is SGHKS and CDR2 is YYEKEE (reference sequence). The CDR3 is made up of 13 amino acids. V was shortened by 4 bases and J by 7 bases, with 15 bases between the two germline ends. The CDR3: CASSELSSREQYF. The DNA for the CDR3 is TGTGCCAGCAGCGAACTTTCCTCGCGGGAGCAGTACTTC.

This chain links TRBV5-1 with TRBJ1-6; maybe TRBD1 (5 bases). The length of the CDR3 is 16 residues. V shed 0 bases and J shed 2 bases, with 9 bases lying between them. Germline CDR1 and CDR2: SGHRS and YFSETQ. As DNA, the CDR3 is TGCGCCAGCAGCTTGGTCGGGGGGACCTATAATTCACCCCTCCACTTT. Its translation: CASSLVGGTYNSPLHF.

This clonotype was seen more than once but under ten times. The chain uses TRBV3-1 and TRBJ1-5; 7 bases fit TRBD1. The V gene's germline CDR1 is LGHDT and CDR2 YNNKEL (reference sequence). With 5 bases clipped from V and 3 bases from J, the junction kept 13 bases outside the gene matches. The length of the CDR3 is 17 residues. The CDR3, as DNA: TGTGCCAGCAGCACGCTCGGGACAGCCTTTCACAATCAGCCCCAGCATTTT. Translating gives CASSTLGTAFHNQPQHF.

This clonotype was detected only a few times. This chain joins TRBV5-1 and TRBJ2-3; no clear D. The CDR3 contains 15 residues. The V end lost 2 bases, the J end lost 1 base, and 11 bases lay between the germline ends. The V gene's germline CDR1 is SGHRS and CDR2 YFSETQ. Written as DNA, the CDR3 is TGCGCCAGCAGCTTTACTCAGGTCGGCACAGATACGCAGTATTTT. Translation: CASSFTQVGTDTQYF.

This clonotype was seen a handful of times. The chain combines TRBV5-1 with TRBJ1-2; D unclear. The CDR3 is 14 amino acids. V dropped 7 bases and J dropped 3 bases, with 16 bases sitting between them. Germline assignment: CDR1 SGHRS and CDR2 YFSETQ. In DNA, the CDR3 is TGCGCCAGCGGATTCGTGGCGGGAGACTATGGCTACACCTTC. Residues: CASGFVAGDYGYTF. The complete variable domain, with remaining parts taken from reference TRBV5-1 and TRBJ1-2, reads KAGVTQTPRYLIKTRGQQVTLSCSPISGHRSVSWYQQTPGQGLQFLFEYFSETQRNKGNFPGRFSGRQFSNSRSEMNVSTLELGDSALYLCASGFVAGDYGYTFGSGTRLTVV.

The CDR3 here is CASSLDGTGREKLFF. DNA for the CDR3: TGTGCCAGCAGCTTGGATGGGACAGGTCGTGAAAAACTGTTTTTT. This chain links TRBV7-9 with TRBJ1-4, with 8 bases aligning to TRBD1. The CDR3 spans 15 residues. CDR1 is SEHNR, CDR2 FQNEAQ, per germline (reference sequence). V was clipped by 3 bases and J by 7 bases; unmatched bases: 7.

The CDR3 DNA sequence: TGTGCCAGCAGCTTTGGTCCCGACAGTCCCTACAATGAGCAGTTCTTC. Translated, it gives CASSFGPDSPYNEQFF. The rearrangement joins TRBV5-6 to TRBJ2-1, with D perhaps TRBD1 (5 bases). The V gene lost 2 bases and the J gene lost 2 bases, with 14 bases spanning the gap. The CDR3 covers 16 residues. Germline V gives CDR1 SGHDT, CDR2 YYEEEE.

CDR3 protein: CASSDTPGTDLTDTQYF. CDR3 sequence (DNA): TGTGCCAGCAGCGATACCCCCGGGACAGACCTCACAGATACGCAGTATTTT. The V and J genes are TRBV7-9 and TRBJ2-3, with TRBD1 identical over 7 bases. The V gene end was trimmed by 5 bases and the J gene end by 2 bases; junction bases not matched to a gene: 13. The CDR3 contains 17 residues. Germline V CDR1 and CDR2: SEHNR, FQNEAQ (reference sequence). The full variable domain, in which reference TRBV7-9 and TRBJ2-3 provide the parts outside the CDR3, is DTGVSQNPRHKITKRGQNVTFRCDPISEHNRLYWYRQTLGQGPEFLTYFQNEAQLEKSRLLSDRFSAERPKGSFSTLEIQRTEQGDSAMYLCASSDTPGTDLTDTQYFGPGTRLTVL.

The sample holds a few counts of this clonotype. An end of the junction differs from the germline gene, which may be a read error. The V and J genes are TRBV7-9 and TRBJ1-5, with 7 bases matching TRBD1. This CDR3 has 13 amino acids. Germline CDR1 and CDR2: SEHNR and FQNEAQ (reference sequence). The chain's CDR3 is CASTLTGDQPQHF. The CDR3 nucleotides read TGTGCCAGCACCTTAACAGGGGACCAGCCCCAGCATTTT.

This chain connects TRBV29-1 to TRBJ1-2; a weak D match, TRBD1 (5 bases). This CDR3 is 13 amino acids long. The V end was cut by 3 bases, the J end by 8 bases, with 16 bases between. CDR1 is SQVTM and CDR2 is ANQGSEA in the germline V gene. In nucleotides, the CDR3 is TGCAGCGTTGAGGTTGGCAGGGTGGGAGGCTACACCTTC. It yields the protein CSVEVGRVGGYTF. The whole variable domain, remainder taken from reference TRBV29-1 and TRBJ1-2, is SAVISQKPSRDICQRGTSLTIQCQVDSQVTMMFWYRQQPGQSLTLIATANQGSEATYESGFVIDKFPISRPNLTFSTLTVSNMSPEDSSIYLCSVEVGRVGGYTFGSGTRLTVV.